This is a list of T cell receptor beta chains from one sample in a study of blood T cells in healthy people across ages. Using its own MiXCR run on the 5' RACE reads, TCRdb lists one record per CDR3 protein. The sample holds 850,000 to 1,300,000 distinct CDR3 sequences; 45% are singletons and the top ten take approximately 19%. The sample was blood. The origin of the receptors is a woman in her sixties in good health. Each CDR3 is given with its conserved first and last residue. D genes are given only for firm matches. A clone size is listed for some rows: how often the clone was seen (once, few, many), or a class if it is expanded.

TRBV3-1	NA	TRBJ2-5	TRBD2	TGTGCCAGCAGCCAAGAAATAGCGGGAGGACTAAATGAGCAGTACTTC	CASSQEIAGGLNEQYF
TRBV4-2	NA	TRBJ2-1	NA	TGTGCCAGCAGCCCGGACGGGGCCAATGAGCAGTTCTTC	CASSPDGANEQFF
TRBV6-1	once	TRBJ2-1	TRBD1	TGTGCCAGCATGCGGACAGGGGAGGGGGTATACAATGAGCAGTTCTTC	CASMRTGEGVYNEQFF
TRBV7-6	few	TRBJ2-7	NA	TGTGCCAGCACCCCGCGAGTCTACGAGCAGTACTTC	CASTPRVYEQYF
TRBV7-3	NA	TRBJ2-1	TRBD1	TGTGCCAGCAGCTTAACGCGGGGGACAGGGGGCGGTTACAATGAGCAGTTCTTC	CASSLTRGTGGGYNEQFF
TRBV20-1	once	TRBJ2-5	TRBD2	TGCAGTGCTGCACCAAGCGGGGGAGTCAGAGAGACCCAGTACTTC	CSAAPSGGVRETQYF
TRBV6-5	many	TRBJ1-5	TRBD1	TGTGCCAGCTCCAAGCAGGGGGCCGGCAATCAGCCCCAGCATTTT	CASSKQGAGNQPQHF
TRBV11-2	NA	TRBJ1-2	NA	TGTGCCAGCAGCTCCCGGTGGGATGGCTACACCTTC	CASSSRWDGYTF
TRBV28	NA	TRBJ2-3	TRBD1	TGTGCCAGCTTCTCGGGACAGGGGGTTGGAGATACGCAGTATTTT	CASFSGQGVGDTQYF
TRBV7-3	few	TRBJ2-1	TRBD1	TGTGCCAGCAGCTCACAGGGGGCGCATGAGCAGTTCTTC	CASSSQGAHEQFF
TRBV7-2	NA	TRBJ1-1	TRBD1	TGTGCCAGCAGCTTAGACCCCGGGCAGGGGGCTGAAGCTTTCTTT	CASSLDPGQGAEAFF
TRBV20-1	NA	TRBJ2-3	NA	TGCAGTGCTAGGTCGGACCGGGCACCAGGAGATACGCAGTATTTT	CSARSDRAPGDTQYF
TRBV10-3	few	TRBJ1-1	TRBD1	TGTGCCATCAGTGGATCAGGGGGAACTCTGAACACTGAAGCTTTCTTT	CAISGSGGTLNTEAFF
TRBV7-9	NA	TRBJ1-1	NA	TGTGCCAGCAGATTCGTGACCACTGAAGCTTTCTTT	CASRFVTTEAFF
TRBV5-6	NA	TRBJ2-7	TRBD2	TGTGCCAGCAGCCCAGATAGGACTAGCGGGATCGACGAGCAGTACTTC	CASSPDRTSGIDEQYF
TRBV7-8	NA	TRBJ2-7	TRBD1	TGTGCCAGCAGCTTGACCGGGACAGGGTTCTTCCACGAGCAGTACTTC	CASSLTGTGFFHEQYF
TRBV5-1	NA	TRBJ2-1	NA	TGCGCCAGCAGCTTGCTTAGTAGTGCGGGACGGGGGTACAATGAGCAGTTCTTC	CASSLLSSAGRGYNEQFF
TRBV29-1	NA	TRBJ1-1	TRBD1	TGCAGCGTCGGGGGGACAGGGGTTATCAACACTGAAGCTTTCTTT	CSVGGTGVINTEAFF
TRBV29-1	few	TRBJ2-5	NA	TGCAGCGTTGATTTATTTGGGCCCCCGGGGCCGGAGACCCAGTACTTC	CSVDLFGPPGPETQYF
TRBV11-3	NA	TRBJ2-1	TRBD1	TGTGCCACCAGCCGAAGACAGGGAGCCCCCAATGAGCAGTTCTTC	CATSRRQGAPNEQFF
TRBV27	few	TRBJ2-7	NA	TGTGCCAGCAGTTTATATCTTAGCTCAATCTACGAGCAGTACTTC	CASSLYLSSIYEQYF
TRBV5-1	few	TRBJ2-5	NA	TGCGCCAGCAGCGGGGGGACAGTCAACCGAGAGACCCAGTACTTC	CASSGGTVNRETQYF
TRBV7-9	few	TRBJ2-7	NA	TGTGCCAGCAGCTTATTTCAGGAGCAGTACTTC	CASSLFQEQYF
TRBV20-1	few	TRBJ2-7	TRBD1	TGCAGTGCTACCGGGACAGGGTCTTCCGAGCAGTACTTC	CSATGTGSSEQYF